These T cell receptor beta chains were read from a single sample in a study of T cell changes during pregnancy in multiple sclerosis. Method: immunoSEQ multiplex PCR; TCRdb's copy keeps in-frame clones and lacks some. Of roughly 74,000 clones in the sample, roughly nine tenths were seen once. The material was peripheral blood, obtained before pregnancy. The receptors derive from a female donor with multiple sclerosis, enrolled in a pregnancy study. CDR3s include the opening cysteine and the closing phenylalanine or tryptophan. D genes are given only for firm matches. Some rows have no size entry. The others give once, few or many, or a class for an expanded clone.

.	TRBJ2-2	TRBV18	few	CASSPRARTGELFF	TGTGCCAGCTCACCACGAGCTAGGACCGGGGAGCTGTTTTTT
TRBD1	TRBJ1-5	TRBV7-9	.	CASSLGTGAWPQHF	TGTGCCAGCAGCTTGGGGACAGGGGCTTGGCCCCAGCATTTT
.	TRBJ2-5	TRBV18	.	CASSPGQGVRETQYF	TGTGCCAGCTCACCGGGTCAGGGCGTCCGGGAGACCCAGTACTTC
TRBD1	TRBJ2-5	TRBV30	.	CAWSFQGVETQYF	TGTGCCTGGAGCTTCCAGGGGGTGGAGACCCAGTACTTC
TRBD2	TRBJ2-1	TRBV29-1	.	CSVSTSGVLNEQFF	TGCAGCGTTTCTACTAGCGGGGTACTCAATGAGCAGTTCTTC
.	TRBJ1-2	TRBV7-9	.	CASSVENRERYTF	TGTGCCAGCAGCGTCGAGAACAGGGAACGCTACACCTTC
.	TRBJ1-1	TRBV7-9	.	CASSGRTVNTEAFF	TGTGCCAGCAGCGGGAGGACGGTGAACACTGAAGCTTTCTTT
.	TRBJ2-7	TRBV14	.	CASSQANEQYF	TGTGCCAGCAGCCAGGCAAACGAGCAGTACTTC
.	TRBJ2-1	TRBV27	.	CASSPLTPLDLRYNEQFF	TGTGCCAGCAGTCCACTAACACCGCTAGATCTGAGATACAATGAGCAGTTCTTC
TRBD2	TRBJ2-4	TRBV10-1	.	CASSSLCGRVAKNIQYF	TGCGCCAGCAGCTCGCTTTGTGGGAGGGTAGCCAAAAACATTCAGTACTTC
.	TRBJ2-3	TRBV7-8	.	CASSLAPSLLGTQYF	TGTGCCAGCAGCTTAGCGCCGTCCCTCCTCGGTACGCAGTATTTT
TRBD1	TRBJ1-2	TRBV7-2	few	CASSMRDRVDYGYTF	TGTGCCAGCAGCATGCGGGACAGGGTGGACTATGGCTACACCTTC
.	TRBJ1-1	TRBV4-1	.	CASSQDTRNTEAFF	TGCGCCAGCAGCCAAGATACTAGGAACACTGAAGCTTTCTTT
.	TRBJ2-5	TRBV7-6	.	CASSLAGTQYF	TGTGCCAGCAGCTTGGCGGGGACCCAGTACTTC